The TCR beta chain described here comes from a study of T-cell reconstitution after alpha-beta-depleted transplantation in children. Unique molecular identifiers were incorporated when the TCRbeta library was constructed. TCRdb processed the PCR reads anew with MiXCR; each CDR3 protein has one entry. Of hundreds of thousands of distinct CDR3 sequences listed, roughly 14% are singletons. Overall study results and limits: Expanded graft clones numbering several hundred reportedly gave rise to alpha-beta T cells about two months after transplant. It was surviving recipient T cells and thymic progenitors that gave some patients high TCRbeta diversity at day 60. Among T cells one year after transplant, newly produced cells accounted for most counts and diversity.

Comments on this clonotype: The antigen remains unidentified.

The V and J ends lost 5 bases and 6 bases, in that order; junction bases with no gene match: 6. From germline, CDR1 is SQVTM and CDR2 ANQGSEA. The CDR3 contains 13 residues. The chain has TRBV29-1 and TRBJ2-2; 7 bases map to TRBD2. The clonotype comes from a girl aged 2-10 years with congenital amegakaryocytic thrombocytopenia, due to receive a stem cell transplant. The starting material was PBMCs, obtained before TCRalphabeta/CD19-depleted stem cell transplant. CDR3 nucleotides: TGCAGCGTTTTCAAGCGGGACCCCGGGGAGCTGTTTTTT. It specifies CSVFKRDPGELFF.